What follows are 5 T cell receptor beta chains derived from one specimen sequenced in a study of blood T cell repertoires in COVID-19. Produced via immunoSEQ multiplex PCR; TCRdb's table is partial and in-frame only. Altogether a few hundred thousand clones are present, around 89% being singletons, with the ten largest covering around 2%. Source material: PBMCs or T cells enriched from blood (not recorded which). The receptors shown here come from a woman in her sixties or seventies in a cohort exposed to, infected with or recovered from COVID-19 (not recorded which).

The J gene is TRBJ2-1, the V gene TRBV5-4; D is unresolved. V dropped 4 bases and J dropped 5 bases, with 16 bases sitting between them. This CDR3 has 15 residues. Germline lookup yields CDR1 SGHNT and CDR2 YYREEE (reference sequence). This CDR3 is CASSDDSRRDNEQFF. CDR3 nucleotides: TGTGCCAGCAGCGATGACTCGCGTCGGGACAATGAGCAGTTCTTC.

V is TRBV6-1 and J is TRBJ2-4; the D gene is possibly TRBD1 (6 bases). This CDR3 has 19 amino acids. CDR1 is MNHNS and CDR2 is SASEGT in the germline V gene. V shed 2 bases and J shed 0 bases, with 20 bases lying between them. This chain's CDR3 is CASSELGAGTQLAKNIQYF. The CDR3 DNA reads as TGTGCCAGCAGTGAACTCGGGGCTGGGACACAGCTAGCCAAAAACATTCAGTACTTC.

This chain joins TRBV9 and TRBJ1-2; the D gene is possibly TRBD1 (6 bases). Per the germline V gene, CDR1 is SGDLS and CDR2 is YYNGEE. Trimming stripped 3 bases from V and 2 bases from J, with 11 bases between. The CDR3 covers 14 residues. CDR3 DNA sequence: TGTGCCAGCAGCGCCACAGGGCCAAACTATGGCTACACCTTC. Encoded protein: CASSATGPNYGYTF.

The V call is TRBV7-2, the J call TRBJ2-7; 12 nucleotides match TRBD2. This CDR3 is built from 15 residues. The V gene's germline CDR1 is SGHTA and CDR2 FQGNSA. The V and J ends lost 6 bases and 4 bases, in that order; junction bases with no gene match: 7. This CDR3 reads CASSSTSGSLYEQYF. CDR3 coding DNA: TGTGCCAGCAGTTCGACTAGCGGGAGCTTGTACGAGCAGTACTTC.

This clone was detected a few times. For the CDR3, the DNA is TGCGCCAGCAAAAAGCGGCTCGACACCGGGGAGCTGTTTTTT. It encodes CASKKRLDTGELFF. J is TRBJ2-2 and V is TRBV5-1, with D maybe TRBD2 (5 bases). The CDR3 has 14 amino acids. Germline V CDR1 and CDR2: SGHRS, YFSETQ. V was pared by 6 bases and J by 3 bases, with 12 bases between. The entire variable domain, with the rest obtained from reference TRBV5-1 and TRBJ2-2, is as follows: KAGVTQTPRYLIKTRGQQVTLSCSPISGHRSVSWYQQTPGQGLQFLFEYFSETQRNKGNFPGRFSGRQFSNSRSEMNVSTLELGDSALYLCASKKRLDTGELFFGEGSRLTVL.